This T cell receptor (beta chain) was identified in a study of OX40 agonist ivuxolimab in advanced cancers. This CDR3 region has 14 residues. V was cut by 7 bases and J by 0 bases, with 10 bases left in between. The germline V gene encodes CDR1 ENHRY and CDR2 SYGVKD. Using immunoSEQ multiplex PCR, the repertoire was profiled, and TCRdb retains in-frame clones only, with some absent. This repertoire shows 55,000 to 95,000 clones, roughly 88% found once; its top ten account for 2.5% to 3.5%. As for this clone: Its antigen is not identified.

Regarding the study as a whole: Circulating CD4+ and CD8+ T cells showed clonal expansion by week 6 at 0.1 to 3.0 mg/kg. Antigens targeted by the expanded peripheral T cells were not determined. More expanded clones were found, on average, in CD8+ than in CD4+ T cells.

The chain recombines TRBV10-3 with TRBJ2-1; D may be TRBD2 (5 bases). The sequencing used CD4+ or CD8+ T cells sorted from blood, collected in a trial of the OX40 agonist ivuxolimab. This receptor was obtained from an adult with an advanced solid tumor such as melanoma, head and neck, liver or kidney cancer. The DNA of the CDR3 is TGTGCCATCAATCGGGATAGCTCCTACAATGAGCAGTTCTTC. Amino acid sequence: CAINRDSSYNEQFF.